Included here is one T cell receptor (beta chain) sequence, with context. Its antigen is unknown. This table comes from immunoSEQ multiplex PCR, and its TCRdb copy is limited to in-frame clones, with some not included. The data show 48,000 or so clones, roughly 81% seen once. The data were taken from a study of OX40 agonist ivuxolimab in advanced cancers. Across the whole study: Hepatocellular carcinoma, melanoma, renal cell or head and neck cancer affected the dose-escalation patients. Subjects had a mean age of about 57 years, with a range of roughly 20 to 80; almost 85% were male.

Broader study findings: Mean expanded clone counts were higher in CD8+ than CD4+ T cells. Relatively little clonal expansion, among the lowest observed, appeared in partial responders at 0.1-3.0 mg/kg.

The CDR3 runs to 16 residues. The germline V and J ends were trimmed by 2 bases and 0 bases, with 8 bases remaining between them. Germline V gene sequence: CDR1 MDHEN, CDR2 SYDVKM. The chain employs TRBV28 and TRBJ2-6; D unclear. This sequence was found in an adult with an advanced solid tumor such as melanoma, head and neck, liver or kidney cancer. This specimen was CD4+ or CD8+ T cells sorted from blood, taken in a trial of the OX40 agonist ivuxolimab. CDR3 sequence reads: CASSLPESSGANVLTF. The CDR3 DNA sequence: TGTGCCAGCAGTTTACCGGAGAGCTCTGGGGCCAACGTCCTGACTTTC.